The 24 T cell receptor beta chains below come from one sample, sequenced in a study of OX40 agonist ivuxolimab in advanced cancers. Sequenced by immunoSEQ multiplex PCR; TCRdb stores in-frame clones only, minus some. The sample has around 39,000 clones, about 85% seen once. The specimen was CD4+ or CD8+ T cells sorted from blood, collected in a trial of the OX40 agonist ivuxolimab. Every receptor here comes from an adult with an advanced solid tumor such as melanoma, head and neck, liver or kidney cancer.

This sequence joins TRBV27 and TRBJ2-7, with D uncertain. Trimming pared 1 base from V and 3 bases from J, leaving 13 bases between. Germline values: CDR1 MNHEY, CDR2 SMNVEV (reference sequence). The CDR3 is 15 amino acids. The CDR3 here is CASSLLARTGYEQYF. The CDR3 coding sequence is TGTGCCAGCAGTTTATTGGCCAGGACGGGCTACGAGCAGTACTTC.

CDR3 sequence: CASSPPPRTATEAFF. CDR3 nucleotides: TGTGCCAGCTCACCACCCCCCAGGACTGCCACTGAAGCTTTCTTT. V usage is TRBV18 and J usage is TRBJ1-1, with unresolved D. V was clipped by 0 bases and J by 4 bases, with 12 bases between them. Germline V lookup: CDR1 KGHSH, CDR2 LQKENI. This CDR3 has 15 amino acids.

The chain employs TRBV11-2 and TRBJ2-7; D remains unclear. This CDR3 has 15 amino acids. The V end lost 3 bases, the J end lost 0 bases, and 12 bases lay between the germline ends. CDR1 is SGHAT, CDR2 FQNNGV, per germline. The CDR3 reads CASSFTRRDSYEQYF. Here the CDR3 DNA reads TGTGCCAGCAGCTTTACCCGGAGAGACTCCTACGAGCAGTACTTC.

As concerns this clone: Relative to the germline gene, one junction end is altered; a read error may explain this. The V and J genes are TRBV5-6 and TRBJ2-1, with unresolved D. The germline CDR1 and CDR2 sequences are SGHDT and YYEEEE. The CDR3 is made up of 15 amino acids. CDR3 loop: CASRFGSGGYNEQFF. The DNA for the CDR3 is TGTGCCAGCCGCTTCGGTAGTGGCGGTTACAATGAGCAGTTCTTC.

This sequence joins TRBV10-1 and TRBJ2-1; D gene uncertain. The germline CDR1 and CDR2 sequences are WNHNN and SYGVQD (reference sequence). The ends were cut back, 4 bases at V and 13 bases at J, with 14 bases in the middle. This CDR3 has 12 amino acids. The CDR3 loop is CASSVRKLRQFF. CDR3 nucleotide sequence: TGCGCCAGCAGTGTGAGGAAACTTAGACAGTTCTTC.

The V and J genes are TRBV28 and TRBJ1-2; TRBD1 matches at 8 bases. CDR3 length: 17 amino acids. V shed 2 bases and J 3 bases; nucleotides not matched to a gene: 11. Germline V gene lookup returns CDR1 MDHEN and CDR2 SYDVKM. This CDR3 is CASSLERTGPGDYGYTF. CDR3 nucleotides: TGTGCCAGCAGTTTAGAACGGACAGGGCCGGGGGACTATGGCTACACCTTC.

The chain has TRBV2 and TRBJ1-5; D not certain. This CDR3 spans 13 amino acids. Trimming stripped 8 bases from V and 0 bases from J, with 8 bases between. CDR1 is SNHLY and CDR2 is FYNNEI in the germline V gene. The CDR3: CASGTYSNQPQHF. The DNA for the CDR3 is TGTGCCAGCGGAACTTATAGCAATCAGCCCCAGCATTTT.

The chain combines TRBV6-6 with TRBJ2-5, with 8 positions matching TRBD1. The CDR3 has 13 amino acids. V shed 4 bases and J 6 bases; nucleotides not matched to a gene: 4. Germline CDR1 is MNHNY and CDR2 is SVGAGI (reference sequence). CDR3 sequence: CASSFTGGQTQYF. CDR3 in DNA: TGTGCCAGCAGTTTCACAGGGGGACAGACCCAGTACTTC.

This clone is a singleton in its sample. CDR3 in amino acids: CASSLSGGGTEAFF. CDR3 DNA sequence: TGTGCCAGCAGCTTATCCGGGGGCGGCACTGAAGCTTTCTTT. V gene TRBV7-2 combines with J gene TRBJ1-1, with D possibly being TRBD1 (6 bases). V lost 2 bases to trimming and J lost 4 bases, with 11 bases between them. Germline CDR1 is SGHTA and CDR2 is FQGNSA. CDR3 length: 14 amino acids.

The V call is TRBV4-2, the J call TRBJ2-6; tentative D call: TRBD1 (6 bases). CDR3 length: 18 amino acids. The V gene lost 4 bases and the J gene lost 4 bases, with 20 bases spanning the gap. Germline assignment: CDR1 LGHNA and CDR2 YNFKEQ. CDR3 bases: TGTGCCAGCAGCCTAATTAATTCAGGGGTAGCCGGGGCCAACGTCCTGACTTTC. Translating gives CASSLINSGVAGANVLTF.

The chain uses TRBV10-3 and TRBJ2-7; weak D call: TRBD1 (5 bases). V gave up 0 bases and J gave up 3 bases, with 12 bases separating them. Germline lookup yields CDR1 ENHRY and CDR2 SYGVKD. This CDR3 comprises 15 residues. CDR3: CAISESPTGFYEQYF. The CDR3 bases are TGTGCCATCAGTGAGTCACCTACAGGATTCTACGAGCAGTACTTC.

The rearrangement uses TRBV19 and TRBJ2-5; unclear D gene. Germline assignment: CDR1 LNHDA and CDR2 SQIVND (reference sequence). The CDR3 extends over 15 amino acids. The V end was cut by 3 bases, the J end by 3 bases, with 14 bases between. CDR3 coding DNA: TGTGCCAGTAGTATTGGGCGAACAAAGGAAGAGACCCAGTACTTC. Translation gives CASSIGRTKEETQYF.

V is TRBV7-3 and J is TRBJ2-5; D not resolved. The CDR3 is made up of 14 amino acids. V was trimmed by 5 bases and J by 5 bases, leaving 15 bases between them. Germline CDR1 is SGHTA and CDR2 is FQGTGA. This CDR3 is CASSPGIYRETQYF. The CDR3 DNA reads TGTGCCAGCAGCCCCGGTATCTACCGGGAGACCCAGTACTTC.

The count of this clone is one. The chain couples TRBV28 to TRBJ1-4; TRBD1 matches at 9 bases. The length of the CDR3 is 13 residues. Germline CDR1 reads MDHEN; CDR2 reads SYDVKM. In DNA, the CDR3 is TGTGCAGGCCGGGGACAGGGTCGAGAAAAACTGTTTTTT. Its protein product is CAGRGQGREKLFF.

The chain couples TRBV6-1 to TRBJ1-2; unclear D gene. Deletions cut 5 bases from V and 3 bases from J, with 10 bases between. This CDR3 spans 13 amino acids. Germline V gene data show CDR1 as MNHNS and CDR2 as SASEGT. Here the CDR3 reads CASSLEEHYGYTF. CDR3 nucleotide sequence: TGTGCCAGCAGTCTAGAAGAGCACTATGGCTACACCTTC.

This chain links TRBV5-6 with TRBJ2-5; 7 bases match TRBD2. Losses at the gene ends were 0 bases for V and 5 bases for J; bases not matched to a gene: 16. The CDR3 has 18 residues. In germline, CDR1 is SGHDT, CDR2 YYEEEE. CDR3 residues: CASSLVPPGTTSWETQYF. CDR3 sequence (DNA): TGTGCCAGCAGCTTGGTTCCCCCTGGGACTACCAGCTGGGAGACCCAGTACTTC.

This clone was counted between two and nine times. The CDR3 sequence is CASSLTPTGTGQETQYF. CDR3 sequence (DNA): TGTGCCAGCAGCTTAACCCCAACCGGGACAGGACAAGAGACCCAGTACTTC. J is TRBJ2-5 and V is TRBV11-2, with 8 nucleotides matching TRBD1. The CDR3 has 17 amino acids. Germline CDR1 reads SGHAT; CDR2 reads FQNNGV. V was clipped by 2 bases and J by 2 bases; unmatched bases: 10.

This chain connects TRBV9 to TRBJ2-3; possible D gene TRBD1, 6 bases. Between the trimmed V and J ends, which lost 3 bases and 3 bases, there was a span of 14 bases. The CDR3 runs 15 residues. Germline assignment: CDR1 SGDLS and CDR2 YYNGEE. CDR3 amino acids: CASSAATGFTDTQYF. The CDR3 nucleotides read TGTGCCAGCAGCGCGGCGACAGGTTTTACAGATACGCAGTATTTT.

The CDR3 protein is CASSLPGAITDTQYF. Here the CDR3 DNA reads TGTGCCAGCAGCTTGCCGGGGGCCATTACAGATACGCAGTATTTT. The rearrangement links TRBV5-4 to TRBJ2-3; D may be TRBD1 or TRBD2 (6 bases each). The CDR3 has 15 amino acids. V shed 1 base and J shed 3 bases, with 12 bases lying between them. The germline CDR1 and CDR2 sequences are SGHNT and YYREEE (reference sequence).

The rearrangement links TRBV30 to TRBJ2-7, with TRBD2 as a possible D gene (6 bases). The CDR3 extends over 14 amino acids. V dropped 8 bases and J dropped 3 bases, with 20 bases sitting between them. CDR1 is GTSNPN, CDR2 SVGIG, per germline (reference sequence). CDR3 amino acids: CAGTNPGLSYEQYF. CDR3 sequence (DNA): TGTGCCGGGACCAACCCGGGACTCAGCTACGAGCAGTACTTC. The variable domain in full, with the rest retrieved from reference TRBV30 and TRBJ2-7, is SQTIHQWPATLVQPVGSPLSLECTVEGTSNPNLYWYRQAAGRGLQLLFYSVGIGQISSEVPQNLSASRPQDRQFILSSKKLLLSDSGFYLCAGTNPGLSYEQYFGPGTRLTVT.

As to this clone: Other DNA sequences in the sample encode the same CDR3. The chain recombines TRBV7-9 with TRBJ1-2; TRBD1 agrees at 9 bases. The V segment lost 5 bases and the J segment 2 bases; nucleotides outside the gene matches: 3. The CDR3 runs 14 residues. The V gene's germline CDR1 is SEHNR and CDR2 FQNEAQ (reference sequence). The CDR3 here is CASSPGQGNYGYTF. The CDR3 nucleotides read TGTGCCAGCAGCCCGGGACAGGGAAACTATGGCTACACCTTC.

The chain employs TRBV13 and TRBJ2-7; no clear D gene. Deletions cut 0 bases from V and 2 bases from J, with 11 bases between. CDR1 and CDR2 from the germline V gene are PRHDT and FYEKMQ (reference sequence). The CDR3 consists of 15 residues. The CDR3 DNA sequence: TGTGCCAGCAGCTTAGGGGGTCAGGCTCCCTACGAGCAGTACTTC. This encodes CASSLGGQAPYEQYF.

The V and J genes are TRBV5-6 and TRBJ2-1, with 8 nucleotides matching TRBD2. V was pared by 1 base and J by 15 bases, with 18 bases of the junction left unmatched. Germline V lookup: CDR1 SGHDT, CDR2 YYEEEE. The CDR3 has 16 amino acids. The CDR3 DNA is TGTGCCAGCAGCTTGTACGGGGGGGCGATTGGGTGGGCGCCGTTCTTC. Its translation: CASSLYGGAIGWAPFF.

V and J are TRBV19 and TRBJ2-3; TRBD2 agrees at 11 bases. With 3 bases clipped from V and 2 bases from J, the junction kept 4 bases outside the gene matches. Germline CDR1 LNHDA, CDR2 SQIVND (reference sequence). The CDR3 loop spans 16 amino acids. DNA of the CDR3: TGTGCCAGTAGTATTAGGGGACTAGCGGCCACAGATACGCAGTATTTT. This encodes CASSIRGLAATDTQYF. Full variable domain (outside the CDR3, taken from reference TRBV19 and TRBJ2-3): DGGITQSPKYLFRKEGQNVTLSCEQNLNHDAMYWYRQDPGQGLRLIYYSQIVNDFQKGDIAEGYSVSREKKESFPLTVTSAQKNPTAFYLCASSIRGLAATDTQYFGPGTRLTVL.